Following are 28 T cell receptor beta chains from one sample sequenced in a study of OX40 agonist ivuxolimab in advanced cancers. Profiling relied on immunoSEQ multiplex PCR, and the TCRdb table lists in-frame clones only, not all of them. In the table there are around 58,000 clones, more than 85% of which are singletons. The material was CD4+ or CD8+ T cells sorted from blood, obtained in a trial of the OX40 agonist ivuxolimab. These receptor sequences come from an adult with an advanced solid tumor such as melanoma, head and neck, liver or kidney cancer.

This chain uses TRBV10-3 with TRBJ2-7, with unresolved D. V dropped 0 bases and J dropped 5 bases, with 8 bases sitting between them. The CDR3 is 13 amino acids. CDR1 ENHRY and CDR2 SYGVKD come from the germline V gene. CDR3 residues: CAISESWGNEQYF. The CDR3 bases are TGTGCCATCAGTGAGTCTTGGGGAAACGAGCAGTACTTC.

The rearrangement uses TRBV5-6 and TRBJ1-1; D remains unclear. Trimming shortened V by 0 bases and J by 1 base, and 7 bases separated the two germline ends. The length of the CDR3 is 14 residues. Per the germline V gene, CDR1 is SGHDT and CDR2 is YYEEEE. The CDR3 DNA follows: TGTGCCAGCAGCTTGGAACGCAAGAACACTGAAGCTTTCTTT. Translation gives CASSLERKNTEAFF.

DNA of the CDR3: TGTGCCAGCAGTTTTTCACGGCGAACCGAGAATAGCAATCAGCCCCAGCATTTT. Residues: CASSFSRRTENSNQPQHF. This chain connects TRBV28 to TRBJ1-5; D gene ambiguous. Germline V gene sequence: CDR1 MDHEN, CDR2 SYDVKM. The germline V and J ends were trimmed by 3 bases and 0 bases, with 18 bases remaining between them. The CDR3 is made up of 18 amino acids.

The chain uses TRBV6-5 and TRBJ1-1; TRBD1 might be the D (5 bases). V lost 2 bases and J 7 bases, leaving 14 bases between the germline ends. CDR1 is MNHEY, CDR2 SVGAGI, per germline. The CDR3 sequence is 14 residues long. For the CDR3, the DNA is TGTGCCAGCAGTTACCGGGGTTGGGGGGATGAAGCTTTCTTT. Residues: CASSYRGWGDEAFF.

CDR3 sequence reads: CASSLSRGTDTQYF. The CDR3 region has the DNA TGTGCCAGCAGTTTGTCTAGGGGCACAGATACGCAGTATTTT. The chain couples TRBV28 to TRBJ2-3, with unresolved D. This CDR3 contains 14 residues. Germline loops: CDR1 MDHEN, CDR2 SYDVKM. Trimming shortened V by 3 bases and J by 1 base, and 8 bases separated the two germline ends.

The V and J genes are TRBV20-1 and TRBJ1-1; D gene ambiguous. V lost 4 bases and J lost 8, with 11 bases in between. The CDR3 has 11 amino acids. The V gene's germline CDR1 is DFQATT and CDR2 SNEGSKA (reference sequence). CDR3 sequence reads: CSANVGLEAFF. CDR3 in DNA: TGCAGTGCTAACGTCGGCTTGGAAGCTTTCTTT.

The chain employs TRBV27 and TRBJ1-4, with D unclear. The CDR3 contains 15 residues. The germline V gene encodes CDR1 MNHEY and CDR2 SMNVEV (reference sequence). V was pared by 0 bases and J by 4 bases, with 9 bases between. The CDR3, as DNA: TGTGCCAGCAGTTTATCTGGTTCGTTTAATGAAAAACTGTTTTTT. Amino acids: CASSLSGSFNEKLFF. The whole variable domain, filled in from reference TRBV27 and TRBJ1-4, reads EAQVTQNPRYLITVTGKKLTVTCSQNMNHEYMSWYRQDPGLGLRQIYYSMNVEVTDKGDVPEGYKVSRKEKRNFPLILESPSPNQTSLYFCASSLSGSFNEKLFFGSGTQLSVL.

The V and J genes are TRBV9 and TRBJ2-3, with 7 bases matching TRBD1. Germline V CDR1 and CDR2: SGDLS, YYNGEE. J gave up 0 bases and V 3 bases, and 7 bases lay outside the gene matches. The CDR3 is made up of 16 amino acids. The CDR3 DNA reads as TGTGCCAGCAGCGGGGGACAGCTGACTAGCACAGATACGCAGTATTTT. It is translated as CASSGGQLTSTDTQYF.

The gene calls are TRBV7-6 and TRBJ2-7, with D maybe TRBD1 (6 bases). The length of the CDR3 is 14 residues. The germline gives CDR1 SGHVS, CDR2 FNYEAQ. The V gene lost 6 bases and the J gene lost 3 bases, with 15 bases spanning the gap. This CDR3 reads CASSLNRADYEQYF. The DNA for the CDR3 is TGTGCCAGCAGTCTGAACAGGGCTGACTACGAGCAGTACTTC. Variable domain in full (rest from reference TRBV7-6 and TRBJ2-7): GAGVSQSPRYKVTKRGQDVALRCDPISGHVSLYWYRQALGQGPEFLTYFNYEAQQDKSGLPNDRFSAERPEGSISTLTIQRTEQRDSAMYRCASSLNRADYEQYFGPGTRLTVT.

The chain has TRBV11-2 and TRBJ2-7, with TRBD1 matching 10 bases. Per germline, CDR1 SGHAT and CDR2 FQNNGV. The CDR3 is made up of 16 amino acids. The ends lost 5 bases at V and 3 bases at J; junction bases unmatched: 10. The CDR3 region is CASSLGEDRGYYEQYF. CDR3 in DNA: TGTGCCAGCAGCCTGGGGGAGGACAGGGGGTACTACGAGCAGTACTTC.

V and J are TRBV9 and TRBJ1-3; D unresolved. Germline-derived CDR1 and CDR2 are SGDLS and YYNGEE. The length of the CDR3 is 14 residues. V dropped 0 bases and J dropped 3 bases, with 7 bases sitting between them. The CDR3 loop reads CASSVGEGGNTIYF. CDR3 sequence (DNA): TGTGCCAGCAGCGTAGGGGAGGGTGGAAACACCATATATTTT.

The J gene is TRBJ2-3, the V gene TRBV5-1; D is uncertain. The CDR3 has 14 residues. Trimming removed 1 base at V and 5 bases at J, with 11 bases between. Germline loops: CDR1 SGHRS, CDR2 YFSETQ. The CDR3 reads CASSLLGLGDTQYF. CDR3 DNA sequence: TGCGCCAGCAGCTTGTTGGGGTTGGGAGATACGCAGTATTTT.

This chain joins TRBV5-1 and TRBJ1-5; D call uncertain. V was pared by 0 bases and J by 5 bases, with 9 bases between. Looked up from germline, CDR1 is SGHRS and CDR2 is YFSETQ. This CDR3 region has 14 residues. The CDR3 region is CASSLEGSDQPQHF. The CDR3 DNA reads TGCGCCAGCAGCTTGGAGGGTTCCGATCAGCCCCAGCATTTT.

J is TRBJ2-1 and V is TRBV7-9, with TRBD1 matching 10 bases. J was trimmed by 10 bases and V by 5 bases; bases with no gene match: 14. The germline V gene has CDR1 SEHNR and CDR2 FQNEAQ (reference sequence). This CDR3 comprises 16 residues. The CDR3 is CASSHNPGTGAGEQFF. The CDR3 DNA sequence: TGTGCCAGCAGCCATAATCCCGGGACAGGGGCCGGAGAGCAGTTCTTC. The full variable domain, completed using reference TRBV7-9 and TRBJ2-1, is DTGVSQNPRHKITKRGQNVTFRCDPISEHNRLYWYRQTLGQGPEFLTYFQNEAQLEKSRLLSDRFSAERPKGSFSTLEIQRTEQGDSAMYLCASSHNPGTGAGEQFFGPGTRLTVL.

The chain uses TRBV11-2 and TRBJ2-3; TRBD2 matches at 13 bases. The junction had 2 bases not matched to a gene; V was cut back by 1 base and J by 4 bases. The CDR3 loop spans 16 amino acids. CDR1 is SGHAT, CDR2 FQNNGV, per germline. The CDR3 bases are TGTGCCAGCAGCTTAGTCGGACTAGCGGGGGCAGATACGCAGTATTTT. This codes for CASSLVGLAGADTQYF.

The chain has TRBV6-1 and TRBJ2-7; D tentatively fits TRBD1 or TRBD2 (6 bases each). Deletions cut 3 bases from V and 3 bases from J, with 15 bases between. CDR3 size: 15 residues. Germline assignment: CDR1 MNHNS and CDR2 SASEGT. The CDR3 DNA reads as TGTGCCAGCAGTGACGGGGGCACGACTAACTACGAGCAGTACTTC. It encodes CASSDGGTTNYEQYF.

The J gene is TRBJ2-1, the V gene TRBV11-3; weak D call: TRBD2 (6 bases). Per the germline V gene, CDR1 is SGHNT and CDR2 is YENEEA. The CDR3 is 14 residues long. V lost 2 bases and J lost 8, with 13 bases in between. The CDR3 is CASSLRSRGDEQFF. As DNA, the CDR3 is TGTGCCAGCAGCTTAAGATCGCGCGGGGATGAGCAGTTCTTC.

V usage is TRBV9 and J usage is TRBJ2-7, with TRBD2 identical over 12 bases. The germline gives CDR1 SGDLS, CDR2 YYNGEE. Germline trimming cut 4 bases from V and 6 bases from J; bases unmatched to any gene: 8. This CDR3 region has 15 residues. The CDR3, as DNA: TGTGCCAGCAGCAAGACTAGCGGGAGAATAGGCGAGCAGTACTTC. Its translation: CASSKTSGRIGEQYF.

Remarks on this clone: The limits of the CDR3 on the DNA are not certain, so only TCRdb's listed CDR3 is given. This chain uses TRBV5-6 with TRBJ1-1. The CDR3 contains 13 residues when both ends are counted. Germline assignment: CDR1 SGHDT and CDR2 YYEEEE. The CDR3 loop reads CASSFGGGTEASF.

This chain links TRBV10-3 with TRBJ1-5; 9 bases line up with TRBD1. The CDR3 loop spans 13 amino acids. V was clipped by 9 bases and J by 6 bases; unmatched bases: 6. Looked up from germline, CDR1 is ENHRY and CDR2 is SYGVKD. The CDR3 sequence is CAMGDRESQPQHF. CDR3 coding DNA: TGTGCCATGGGGGACAGGGAAAGTCAGCCCCAGCATTTT.

This chain links TRBV5-1 with TRBJ2-7; tentative D call: TRBD2 (5 bases). Trimming removed 5 bases from V and 0 bases from J, with 12 bases in between. The CDR3 has 14 amino acids. Per germline, CDR1 SGHRS and CDR2 YFSETQ. CDR3 region: CASRADASSYEQYF. The CDR3 bases are TGCGCCAGCAGAGCGGACGCGAGCTCCTACGAGCAGTACTTC.

This clone appeared once. The V and J genes are TRBV4-1 and TRBJ2-7; D not certain. V lost 3 bases, J lost 6 bases, and 12 bases lay in between. The CDR3 extends over 13 amino acids. Germline V gene lookup returns CDR1 MGHRA and CDR2 YSYEKL. The CDR3 loop reads CASSQAGWGEQYF. For the CDR3, the DNA is TGCGCCAGCAGCCAGGCAGGTTGGGGCGAGCAGTACTTC.

J is TRBJ1-2 and V is TRBV6-8; D is unclear. In germline, CDR1 is MNHGY, CDR2 SAAAGT. V was pared by 2 bases and J by 6 bases, with 10 bases between. CDR3 length: 13 amino acids. The DNA of the CDR3 is TGTGCCAGCAGTTACCCCCAAGGCGATGGCTACACCTTC. This gives the protein CASSYPQGDGYTF.

This chain uses TRBV21-1 with TRBJ1-3; the table gives TRBD1 as D, unverified against the DNA. TRBV21-1 is reported as a pseudogene. The CDR3 is made up of 16 amino acids. As DNA, the CDR3 is TGTGCCAGCAGCAACTTGACAGGGAGCTCTGGAAACACCATATATTTT. Amino acids: CASSNLTGSSGNTIYF.

The V and J genes are TRBV5-1 and TRBJ2-1; D is unclear. The V and J ends lost 0 bases and 0 bases respectively, with 7 bases between them. CDR1 is SGHRS, CDR2 YFSETQ, per germline. The CDR3 contains 15 residues. This CDR3 is CASSLGPGSYNEQFF. In DNA, the CDR3 is TGCGCCAGCAGCTTGGGCCCCGGCTCCTACAATGAGCAGTTCTTC. Full variable domain (missing parts from reference TRBV5-1 and TRBJ2-1): KAGVTQTPRYLIKTRGQQVTLSCSPISGHRSVSWYQQTPGQGLQFLFEYFSETQRNKGNFPGRFSGRQFSNSRSEMNVSTLELGDSALYLCASSLGPGSYNEQFFGPGTRLTVL.

J is TRBJ2-1 and V is TRBV10-3; 9 bases map to TRBD1. CDR1 and CDR2 (germline): ENHRY, SYGVKD. This CDR3 is 15 amino acids long. J lost 6 bases, V lost 5 bases, and 8 bases had no gene match. The CDR3 loop reads CAISPGQGRPNEQFF. The CDR3 DNA reads as TGTGCCATCAGTCCCGGACAGGGGCGCCCCAATGAGCAGTTCTTC.

The V gene is TRBV9, the J gene TRBJ2-5, with D possibly being TRBD1 (5 bases). CDR3 length: 14 amino acids. The germline CDR1 and CDR2 sequences are SGDLS and YYNGEE. V dropped 1 base and J dropped 2 bases, with 9 bases sitting between them. The chain's CDR3 is CASSVTPGQETQYF. CDR3 coding DNA: TGTGCCAGCAGCGTAACTCCAGGGCAAGAGACCCAGTACTTC.

This chain uses TRBV13 with TRBJ2-7; possible D gene TRBD2, 7 bases. Trimming shortened V by 5 bases and J by 6 bases, and 17 bases separated the two germline ends. Germline V lookup: CDR1 PRHDT, CDR2 FYEKMQ (reference sequence). This CDR3 comprises 14 residues. The CDR3 spells CASSPRGGAPEQYF. In DNA, the CDR3 is TGTGCCAGCAGCCCACGCGGGGGCGCCCCCGAGCAGTACTTC.